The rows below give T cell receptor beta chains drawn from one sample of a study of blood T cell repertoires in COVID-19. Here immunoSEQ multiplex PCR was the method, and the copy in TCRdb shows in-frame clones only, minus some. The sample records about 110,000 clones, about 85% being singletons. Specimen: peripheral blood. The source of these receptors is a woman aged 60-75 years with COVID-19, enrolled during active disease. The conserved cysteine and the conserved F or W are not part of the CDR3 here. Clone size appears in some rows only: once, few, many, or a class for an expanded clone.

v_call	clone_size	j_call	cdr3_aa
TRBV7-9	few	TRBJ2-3	ASTGQSTDTQY
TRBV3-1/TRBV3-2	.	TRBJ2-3	ASSSWKGSTDTQY
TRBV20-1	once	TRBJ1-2	SARKEYGYT
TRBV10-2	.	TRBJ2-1	ASSVTGPLSPYNEQF
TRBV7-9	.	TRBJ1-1	ASTNSGRGRLNTEAF
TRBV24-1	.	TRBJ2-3	ATSDSQGMSPDTQY
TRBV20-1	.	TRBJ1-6	SASRDSRPNSPLH
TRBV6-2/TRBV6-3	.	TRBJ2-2	ASSSGRNTGELF
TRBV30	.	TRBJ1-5	AWSDMTGLNQPQH
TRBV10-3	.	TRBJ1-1	AISAQGMVRTEAF
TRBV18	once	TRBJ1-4	ASSAGQTPNEKLF
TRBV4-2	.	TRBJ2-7	ASSLGLSGVTYEQY
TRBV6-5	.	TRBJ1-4	ASSYFSREKLF
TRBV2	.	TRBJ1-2	ASSPTGRNNYGYT
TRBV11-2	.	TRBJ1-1	ASSLVGQGEAF
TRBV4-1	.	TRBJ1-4	ASSLDRSEKLF
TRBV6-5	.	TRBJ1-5	ASESSGGGNQPQH
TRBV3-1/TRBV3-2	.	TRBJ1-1	ASGAATYTEAF
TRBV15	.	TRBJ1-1	ATSQGARTEAF
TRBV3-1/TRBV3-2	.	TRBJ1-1	ASSQDRTGGLYTEAF
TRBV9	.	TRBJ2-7	ASSVEGQFYEQY
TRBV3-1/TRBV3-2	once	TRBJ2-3	ASSQGGGEGTDTQY
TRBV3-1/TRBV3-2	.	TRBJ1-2	ASSQDPLGAGGNYGYT
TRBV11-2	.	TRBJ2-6	ASSERQVSGANVLT
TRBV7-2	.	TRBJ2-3	ASSSSGATDTQY
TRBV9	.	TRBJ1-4	ASSSRGEKLF
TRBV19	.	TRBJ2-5	ASNSRAGDGETQY
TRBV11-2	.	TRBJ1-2	ASSSSPGQLGYT
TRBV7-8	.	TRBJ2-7	ASSTGGPGVYEQY
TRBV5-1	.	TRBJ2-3	ASSLGVAGSTDTQY
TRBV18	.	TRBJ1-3	ASSRTGTDKNTIY
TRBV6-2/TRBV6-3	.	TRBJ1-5	ASSYVEGLDGNQPQH
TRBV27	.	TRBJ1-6	ASSFSTDSPLH
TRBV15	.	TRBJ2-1	ATSTSGLAGDNEQF
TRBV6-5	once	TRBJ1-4	ASSYSGGLGEKLF
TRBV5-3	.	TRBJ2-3	ARSLVTAGGPTDTQY
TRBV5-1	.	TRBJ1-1	ASSLGRLNTEAF
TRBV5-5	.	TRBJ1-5	ASSLEGEDQPQH
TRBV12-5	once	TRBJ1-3	VSGRSGSGNTIY
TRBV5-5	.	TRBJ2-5	ASSSGITQETQY
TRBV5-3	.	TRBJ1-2	ARSLASSGYT
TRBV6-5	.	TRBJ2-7	ASRTDRGDEQY
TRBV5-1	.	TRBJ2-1	ASTLEGLAFYNEQF
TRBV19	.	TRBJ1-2	ASSMVGTGGKYGYT
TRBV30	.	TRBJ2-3	AWELAGGPPITDTQY
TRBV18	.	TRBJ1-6	ASSPNSGTGADSPLH
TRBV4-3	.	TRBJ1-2	ASSQDLTGDYGYT
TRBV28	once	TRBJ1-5	ASSRIARGQPQH
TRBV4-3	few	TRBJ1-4	ASSQDGQGSNEKLF
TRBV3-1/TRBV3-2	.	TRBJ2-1	ASSQDSPGRGSYNEQF
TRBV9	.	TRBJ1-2	ASSVEGRGGYT
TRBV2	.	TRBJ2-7	ASRAFADEQY
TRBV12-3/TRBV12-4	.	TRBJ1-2	ASSFDRVSGYT
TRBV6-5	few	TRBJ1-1	AIQETGITEAF
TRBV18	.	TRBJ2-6	ASSPRAGATGGANVLT
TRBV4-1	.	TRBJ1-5	ASSQAPMGGPQPQH
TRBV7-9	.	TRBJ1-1	ASLSRQMNTEAF